The text below deals with one T cell receptor (beta chain). What it recognizes is unknown. Sequenced by immunoSEQ multiplex PCR; TCRdb stores in-frame clones only, minus some. The sample has tens of thousands of clones, 80% to 90% seen once. The sample belongs to a study of T cells in localized non-small cell lung cancer. Notes on the study in general: Researchers found a median approximately 60 of the top 100 tumor clones in adjacent lung.

This CDR3 has 13 amino acids. The germline gives CDR1 LNHDA, CDR2 SQIVND (reference sequence). V shed 3 bases and J shed 6 bases, with 9 bases lying between them. The chain links TRBV19 to TRBJ1-5; D is perhaps TRBD1 (5 bases). The receptor was derived from a woman aged 40-75 years with stage I lung adenocarcinoma. The source was peripheral blood, collected before any cancer treatment. CDR3 protein: CASSIPGPQPQHF. As DNA, the CDR3 is TGTGCCAGTAGTATTCCAGGGCCTCAGCCCCAGCATTTT.